Presented here are 5 T cell receptor beta chains from one specimen sequenced in a study of T cell repertoires in cytomegalovirus infection. TCRdb ran MiXCR on the reads and lists one entry per CDR3 protein. The sample comprises about 360,000 distinct CDR3 sequences, approximately 35% of which are singletons, and 13% rests with the top ten. The antigens of these receptors remain unknown. Sequencing was performed on cultured PBMCs, taken from culture after CMV antigen stimulation. The source of these receptors is a human donor in good health (CMV status not recorded). Some clones in this sample may be carry-over from other donors' samples.

This clonotype was counted between two and nine times. This chain links TRBV12-3 or TRBV12-4 with TRBJ2-6; possibly TRBD2 for D (6 bases). The V gene lost 6 bases and the J gene lost 2 bases, with 11 bases spanning the gap. CDR3 length: 15 amino acids. CDR3 DNA sequence: TGTGCCAGCAGACCCCGGAGGGCTGGGGCCAACGTCCTGACTTTC. This encodes CASRPRRAGANVLTF.

The V gene is TRBV7-6, the J gene TRBJ2-4; no reliable D call. Trimming removed 5 bases at V and 0 bases at J, with 8 bases between. Germline-derived CDR1 and CDR2 are SGHVS and FNYEAQ. The CDR3 contains 14 residues. The CDR3 sequence is CASSNSVAKNIQYF. CDR3 coding DNA: TGTGCCAGCAGCAACTCAGTAGCCAAAAACATTCAGTACTTC.

V usage is TRBV7-2 and J usage is TRBJ1-4; 9 bases are shared with TRBD1. CDR3 length: 15 residues. The junction had 4 bases not matched to a gene; V was cut back by 1 base and J by 7 bases. From germline, CDR1 is SGHTA and CDR2 FQGNSA. The CDR3 loop reads CASSLERTGVEKLFF. The CDR3 nucleotides read TGTGCCAGCAGCTTAGAAAGGACAGGGGTTGAAAAACTGTTTTTT.

This chain's CDR3 is CASSFDQNSYEQYV. CDR3 DNA sequence: TGTGCCAGCAGCTTCGACCAAAACTCCTACGAGCAGTACGTC. V and J are TRBV7-2 and TRBJ2-7; no definite D call. The V gene lost 3 bases and the J gene lost 0 bases, with 9 bases spanning the gap. The germline V gene has CDR1 SGHTA and CDR2 FQGNSA. The CDR3 length is 14 residues.

This clonotype came up many times. Here the CDR3 DNA reads TGTGCCAGCAGCTTAATGAACTCAGATACGCAGTATTTT. The encoded protein is CASSLMNSDTQYF. V gene TRBV7-3 combines with J gene TRBJ2-3; no firm D call. The V gene's germline CDR1 is SGHTA and CDR2 FQGTGA. CDR3 size: 13 residues. V lost 1 base, J lost 4 bases, and 6 bases lay in between.